This TCR beta chain originates from a study of T-cell reconstitution after alpha-beta-depleted transplantation in children. The table lists this clonotype with many counts. Unique molecular identifiers tagged the TCRbeta library. TCRdb analysed the PCR reads with MiXCR anew, one entry per CDR3 protein. There are over 550,000 distinct CDR3 sequences in the sample; about 11% occur only once, and 4% lies in the top ten. The CDR3 runs to 14 residues. Trimming at V came to 6 bases and at J to 9 bases, leaving 9 bases not matched to a gene. Sequencing was performed on PBMCs from the stem cell graft donor, taken from the stem cell graft. This TCR came from a human donor who donated a stem cell graft to a child with acute myeloid leukemia. This chain uses TRBV12-3 or TRBV12-4 with TRBJ2-1; 9 bases fit TRBD1. The CDR3 sequence: CASRHGTGIGEQFF. The CDR3 coding sequence is TGTGCCAGCAGGCACGGGACAGGGATCGGTGAGCAGTTCTTC.